The sequence of this T cell receptor beta chain was determined in a study of OX40 agonist ivuxolimab in advanced cancers. Study-wide background: Ivuxolimab, an antibody that agonizes OX40 (CD134), was administered to the patients.

Assay: immunoSEQ multiplex PCR; the TCRdb copy retains only in-frame clones and omits some. This table holds tens of thousands of clones, more than 80% found once. Study-wide points: The 0.1-3.0 mg/kg partial responders had among the lowest clonal expansion.

V lost 2 bases to trimming and J lost 5 bases, with 14 bases between them. CDR1 and CDR2 (germline): SGHRS, YFSETQ. This CDR3 is built from 15 residues. Concerning this clone itself: The antigen is unknown.

The TCR was taken from an adult with an advanced solid tumor such as melanoma, head and neck, liver or kidney cancer. This chain links TRBV5-1 with TRBJ2-1; D may match TRBD1 or TRBD2 (5 bases each). The source material was CD4+ or CD8+ T cells sorted from blood, sampled in a trial of the OX40 agonist ivuxolimab. The CDR3 sequence is CASSLGTYSNNEQFF. The CDR3, as DNA: TGCGCCAGCAGCTTAGGGACCTACTCAAACAATGAGCAGTTCTTC.